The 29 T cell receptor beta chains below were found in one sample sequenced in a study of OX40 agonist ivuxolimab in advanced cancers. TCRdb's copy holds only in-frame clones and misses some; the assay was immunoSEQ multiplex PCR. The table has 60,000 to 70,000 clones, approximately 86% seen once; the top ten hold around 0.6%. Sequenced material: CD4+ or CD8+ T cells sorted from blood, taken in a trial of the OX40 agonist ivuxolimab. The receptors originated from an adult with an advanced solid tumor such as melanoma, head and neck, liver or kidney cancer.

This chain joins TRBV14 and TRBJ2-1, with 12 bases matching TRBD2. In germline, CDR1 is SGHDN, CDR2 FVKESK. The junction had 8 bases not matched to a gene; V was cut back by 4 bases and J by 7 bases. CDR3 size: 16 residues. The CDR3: CASSLLTSGGRNEQFF. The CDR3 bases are TGTGCCAGCAGCCTTCTGACTAGCGGGGGTAGAAATGAGCAGTTCTTC.

CDR3 region: CASSSTLNTEAFF. CDR3 DNA: TGTGCCAGCAGCTCAACATTGAACACTGAAGCTTTCTTT. V and J are TRBV5-4 and TRBJ1-1; no reliable D call. Deletions cut 3 bases from V and 0 bases from J, with 6 bases between. The CDR3 has 13 residues. Germline-derived CDR1 and CDR2 are SGHNT and YYREEE (reference sequence).

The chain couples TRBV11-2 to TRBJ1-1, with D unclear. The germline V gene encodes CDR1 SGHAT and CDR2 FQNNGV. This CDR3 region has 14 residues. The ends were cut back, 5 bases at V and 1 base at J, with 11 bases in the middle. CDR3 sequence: CASSHGLRNTEAFF. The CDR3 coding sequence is TGTGCCAGCAGCCACGGACTGAGGAACACTGAAGCTTTCTTT.

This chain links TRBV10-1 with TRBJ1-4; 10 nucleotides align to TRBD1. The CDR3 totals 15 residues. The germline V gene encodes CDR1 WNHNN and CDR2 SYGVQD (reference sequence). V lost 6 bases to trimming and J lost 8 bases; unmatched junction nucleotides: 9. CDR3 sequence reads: CASRNRQGAREKLFF. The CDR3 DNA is TGCGCCAGCAGAAATAGACAGGGGGCGCGAGAAAAACTGTTTTTT.

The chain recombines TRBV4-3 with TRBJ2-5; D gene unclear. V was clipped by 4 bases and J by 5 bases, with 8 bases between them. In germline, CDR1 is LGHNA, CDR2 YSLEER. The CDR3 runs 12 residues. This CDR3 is CASSRIGETQYF. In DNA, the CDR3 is TGCGCCAGCAGCCGCATCGGGGAGACCCAGTACTTC.

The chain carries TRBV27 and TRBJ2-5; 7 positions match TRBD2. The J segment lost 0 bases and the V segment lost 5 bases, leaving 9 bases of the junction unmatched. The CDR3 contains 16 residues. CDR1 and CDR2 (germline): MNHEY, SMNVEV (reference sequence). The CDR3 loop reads CASSGGAGSYQETQYF. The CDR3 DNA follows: TGTGCCAGCAGTGGGGGAGCGGGGTCATACCAAGAGACCCAGTACTTC.

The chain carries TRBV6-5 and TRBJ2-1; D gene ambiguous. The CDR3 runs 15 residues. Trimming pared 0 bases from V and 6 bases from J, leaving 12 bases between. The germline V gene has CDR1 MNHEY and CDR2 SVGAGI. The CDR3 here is CASSYSRIDGNEQFF. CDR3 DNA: TGTGCCAGCAGTTACTCACGGATCGATGGCAATGAGCAGTTCTTC.

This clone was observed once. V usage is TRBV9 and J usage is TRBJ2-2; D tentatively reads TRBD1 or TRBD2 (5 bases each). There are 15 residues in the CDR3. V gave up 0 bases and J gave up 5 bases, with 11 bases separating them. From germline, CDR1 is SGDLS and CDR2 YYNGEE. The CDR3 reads CASSVGQGPTGELFF. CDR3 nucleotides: TGTGCCAGCAGCGTAGGCCAGGGACCAACCGGGGAGCTGTTTTTT.

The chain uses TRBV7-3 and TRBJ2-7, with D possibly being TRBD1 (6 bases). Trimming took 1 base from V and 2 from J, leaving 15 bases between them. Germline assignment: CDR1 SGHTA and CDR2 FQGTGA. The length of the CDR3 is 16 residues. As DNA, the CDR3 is TGTGCCAGCAGCTTAAACCCCGGTCGGGACACCTACGAGCAGTACTTC. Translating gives CASSLNPGRDTYEQYF.

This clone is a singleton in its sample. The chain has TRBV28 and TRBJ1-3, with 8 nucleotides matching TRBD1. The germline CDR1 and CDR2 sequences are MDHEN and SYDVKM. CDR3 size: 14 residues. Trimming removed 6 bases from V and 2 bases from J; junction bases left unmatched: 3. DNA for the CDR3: TGTGCCAGCAGCCACAGGGGGACTGGAAACACCATATATTTT. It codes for CASSHRGTGNTIYF.

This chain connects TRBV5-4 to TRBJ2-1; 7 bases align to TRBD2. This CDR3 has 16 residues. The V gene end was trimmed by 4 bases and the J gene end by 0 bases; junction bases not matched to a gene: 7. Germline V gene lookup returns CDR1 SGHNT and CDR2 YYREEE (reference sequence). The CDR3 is CASSPSSGNSYNEQFF. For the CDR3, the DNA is TGTGCCAGCAGCCCCTCTAGCGGCAACTCCTACAATGAGCAGTTCTTC.

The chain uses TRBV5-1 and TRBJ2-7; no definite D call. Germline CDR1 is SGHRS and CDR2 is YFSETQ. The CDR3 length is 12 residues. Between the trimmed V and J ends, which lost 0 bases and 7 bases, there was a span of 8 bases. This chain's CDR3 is CASSLGLGEQYF. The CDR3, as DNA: TGCGCCAGCAGCTTGGGACTGGGAGAGCAGTACTTC.

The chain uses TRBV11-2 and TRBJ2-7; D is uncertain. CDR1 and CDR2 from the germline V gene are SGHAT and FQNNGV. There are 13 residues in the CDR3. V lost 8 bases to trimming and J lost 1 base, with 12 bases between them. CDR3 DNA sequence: TGTGCCAGCGGTGTCTGGGGTTCCTACGAGCAGTACTTC. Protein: CASGVWGSYEQYF.

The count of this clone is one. CDR3: CASSYSGQRANYGYTF. The CDR3 DNA reads as TGTGCCAGCAGTTACTCGGGGCAGCGGGCTAACTATGGCTACACCTTC. The gene calls are TRBV6-6 and TRBJ1-2; a weak D match, TRBD1 (5 bases). The V gene's germline CDR1 is MNHNY and CDR2 SVGAGI (reference sequence). CDR3 length equals 16 residues. V lost 0 bases to trimming and J lost 0 bases, with 11 bases between them.

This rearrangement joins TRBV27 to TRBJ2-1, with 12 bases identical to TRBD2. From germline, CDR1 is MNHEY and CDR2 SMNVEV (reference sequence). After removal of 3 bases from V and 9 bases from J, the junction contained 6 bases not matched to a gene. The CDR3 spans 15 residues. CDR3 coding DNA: TGTGCCAGCAGTTTTGAGACTAGCGGGAGAGGTGAGCAGTTCTTC. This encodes CASSFETSGRGEQFF.

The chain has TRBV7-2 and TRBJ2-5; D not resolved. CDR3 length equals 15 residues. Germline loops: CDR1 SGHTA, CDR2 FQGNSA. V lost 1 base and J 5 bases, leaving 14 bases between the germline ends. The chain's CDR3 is CASSLDVSGRETQYF. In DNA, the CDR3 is TGTGCCAGCAGCTTAGATGTCTCTGGGCGGGAGACCCAGTACTTC.

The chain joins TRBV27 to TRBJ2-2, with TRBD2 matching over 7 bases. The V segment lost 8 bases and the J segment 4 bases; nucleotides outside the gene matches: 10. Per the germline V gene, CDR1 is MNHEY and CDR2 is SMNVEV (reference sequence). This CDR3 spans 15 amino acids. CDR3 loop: CASQYGRTITGELFF. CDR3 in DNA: TGTGCCAGCCAATACGGGAGGACGATCACCGGGGAGCTGTTTTTT.

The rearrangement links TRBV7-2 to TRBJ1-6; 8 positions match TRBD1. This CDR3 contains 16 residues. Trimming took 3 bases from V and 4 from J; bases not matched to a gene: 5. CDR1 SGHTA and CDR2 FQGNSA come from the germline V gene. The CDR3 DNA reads TGTGCCAGCAGCTTCCAGGGGGCAAGGTATAATTCACCCCTCCACTTT. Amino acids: CASSFQGARYNSPLHF.

CDR3 sequence: CASSLIERGGSGELFF. Here the CDR3 DNA reads TGTGCCAGCAGCTTGATAGAGCGGGGGGGCTCCGGGGAGCTGTTTTTT. The rearrangement links TRBV5-4 to TRBJ2-2; 10 nucleotides agree with TRBD2. Looked up from germline, CDR1 is SGHNT and CDR2 is YYREEE (reference sequence). J lost 6 bases, V lost 1 base, and 6 bases had no gene match. The CDR3 is 16 residues long. Full variable domain (missing parts from reference TRBV5-4 and TRBJ2-2): ETGVTQSPTHLIKTRGQQVTLRCSSQSGHNTVSWYQQALGQGPQFIFQYYREEENGRGNFPPRFSGLQFPNYSSELNVNALELDDSALYLCASSLIERGGSGELFFGEGSRLTVL.

The CDR3, as DNA: TGTGCCAGCAGCAAAGTCCATGGGGGACTTAATTCACCCCTCCACTTT. Translation: CASSKVHGGLNSPLHF. The chain couples TRBV21-1 to TRBJ1-6. TRBV21-1 is an annotated pseudogene. The CDR3 has 16 residues.

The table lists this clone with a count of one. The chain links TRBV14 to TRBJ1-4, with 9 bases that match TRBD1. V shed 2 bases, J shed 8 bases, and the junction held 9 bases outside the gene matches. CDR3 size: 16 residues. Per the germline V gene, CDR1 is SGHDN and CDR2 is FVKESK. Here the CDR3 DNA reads TGTGCCAGCAGCCAACTAACAGGGGGCGGGAAGGAAAAACTGTTTTTT. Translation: CASSQLTGGGKEKLFF.

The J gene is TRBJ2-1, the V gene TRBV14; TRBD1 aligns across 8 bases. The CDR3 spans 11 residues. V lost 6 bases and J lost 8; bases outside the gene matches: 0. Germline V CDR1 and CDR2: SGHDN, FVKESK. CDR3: CASRDRDEQFF. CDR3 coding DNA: TGTGCCAGCAGGGACAGGGATGAGCAGTTCTTC.

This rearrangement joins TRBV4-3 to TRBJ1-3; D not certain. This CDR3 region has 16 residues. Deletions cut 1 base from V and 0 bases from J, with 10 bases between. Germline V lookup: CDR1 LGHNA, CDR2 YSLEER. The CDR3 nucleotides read TGCGCCAGCAGCCAAGCGCCGGGGAACTCTGGAAACACCATATATTTT. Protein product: CASSQAPGNSGNTIYF.

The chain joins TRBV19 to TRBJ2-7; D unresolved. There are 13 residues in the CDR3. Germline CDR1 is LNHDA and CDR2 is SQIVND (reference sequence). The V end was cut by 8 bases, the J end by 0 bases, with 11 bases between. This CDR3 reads CASSLFGSYEQYF. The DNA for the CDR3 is TGTGCCAGTTCGTTGTTCGGCTCCTACGAGCAGTACTTC.

The DNA for the CDR3 is TGCGCCAGCAGCCAAGAGGAGGGGCAAGCTTTCTTT. Translation: CASSQEEGQAFF. The chain uses TRBV4-3 and TRBJ1-1; tentative D call: TRBD1 (5 bases). V lost 0 bases and J lost 9, with 8 bases in between. The CDR3 is made up of 12 amino acids. Per germline, CDR1 LGHNA and CDR2 YSLEER.

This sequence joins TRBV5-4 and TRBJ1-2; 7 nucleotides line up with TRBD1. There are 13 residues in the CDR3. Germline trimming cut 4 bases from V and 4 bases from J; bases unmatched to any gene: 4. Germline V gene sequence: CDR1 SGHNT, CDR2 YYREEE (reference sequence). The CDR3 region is CASSTDRIYGYTF. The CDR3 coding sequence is TGTGCCAGCAGCACGGACAGGATCTATGGCTACACCTTC.

The CDR3 spells CAWSVLGGLGYTF. As DNA, the CDR3 is TGTGCCTGGAGTGTACTCGGGGGCCTGGGCTACACCTTC. V and J are TRBV30 and TRBJ1-2, with a possible D match to TRBD1 (6 bases). Between the trimmed V and J ends, which lost 0 bases and 8 bases, there was a span of 13 bases. In germline, CDR1 is GTSNPN, CDR2 SVGIG (reference sequence). CDR3 length equals 13 residues.

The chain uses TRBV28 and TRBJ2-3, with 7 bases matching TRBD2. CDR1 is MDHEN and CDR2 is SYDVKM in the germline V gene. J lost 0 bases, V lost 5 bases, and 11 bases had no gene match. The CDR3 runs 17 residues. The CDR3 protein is CASSPQSGKGSTDTQYF. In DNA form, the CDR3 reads TGTGCCAGCAGTCCCCAGAGCGGGAAGGGAAGCACAGATACGCAGTATTTT.

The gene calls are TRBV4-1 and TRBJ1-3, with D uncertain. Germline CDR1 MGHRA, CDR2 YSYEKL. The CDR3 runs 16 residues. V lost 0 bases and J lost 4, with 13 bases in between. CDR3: CASSQDWEGSGNTIYF. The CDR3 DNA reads TGCGCCAGCAGCCAAGATTGGGAGGGTTCGGGAAACACCATATATTTT.